Below are 22 T cell receptor beta chains sequenced from a single sample in a study of neoadjuvant anti-PD-1 for oral cavity cancer. The method was immunoSEQ multiplex PCR; TCRdb's version includes in-frame clones alone and lacks a portion of them. The sample includes around 62,000 clones, roughly 80% of them seen just once. The source material was PBMCs, sampled before nivolumab (anti-PD-1) treatment. Source of these receptors: a person between 40 and 85 years old with oral cavity squamous cell carcinoma.

The chain recombines TRBV27 with TRBJ1-6; D perhaps matches TRBD1 (5 bases). V shed 3 bases and J shed 0 bases, with 12 bases lying between them. The CDR3 has 17 residues. Germline CDR1 is MNHEY and CDR2 is SMNVEV (reference sequence). The CDR3 DNA is TGTGCCAGCAGTTTCTCGGCAGGGAGCTCCTATAATTCACCCCTCCACTTT. Its protein product is CASSFSAGSSYNSPLHF.

The V gene is TRBV6-5, the J gene TRBJ2-3; D is uncertain. The length of the CDR3 is 16 residues. The germline V gene has CDR1 MNHEY and CDR2 SVGAGI. V dropped 0 bases and J dropped 0 bases, with 10 bases sitting between them. CDR3 protein: CASSYSGGLSTDTQYF. CDR3 nucleotides: TGTGCCAGCAGTTACTCGGGCGGTCTAAGCACAGATACGCAGTATTTT.

This clone was detected a few times. The chain recombines TRBV7-8 with TRBJ2-7; D tentatively reads TRBD1 or TRBD2 (5 bases each). CDR3 length: 15 amino acids. The germline gives CDR1 SGHVS, CDR2 FQNEAQ. Trimming stripped 5 bases from V and 10 bases from J, with 24 bases between. The CDR3 loop is CASSGQRGRRAEQYF. The CDR3 DNA follows: TGTGCCAGCAGCGGCCAGAGGGGTCGGCGGGCTGAACAGTACTTC.

The CDR3: CASSVGWEKGQPQHF. The CDR3 DNA follows: TGTGCCAGCAGCGTAGGGTGGGAAAAGGGACAGCCCCAGCATTTT. The genes are TRBV9 and TRBJ1-5; D not certain. Looked up from germline, CDR1 is SGDLS and CDR2 is YYNGEE. This CDR3 has 15 amino acids. Trimming pared 0 bases from V and 7 bases from J, leaving 14 bases between.

V usage is TRBV27 and J usage is TRBJ2-1, with 10 positions matching TRBD2. The CDR3 length is 15 residues. V lost 6 bases, J lost 6 bases, and 8 bases stayed unmatched. Germline V lookup: CDR1 MNHEY, CDR2 SMNVEV (reference sequence). Here the CDR3 DNA reads TGTGCCAGCAGGGTAGCGGGGGGAGGGTTCAATGAGCAGTTCTTC. It codes for CASRVAGGGFNEQFF.

J is TRBJ1-1 and V is TRBV19; D possibly corresponds to TRBD1 (5 bases). CDR1 and CDR2 (germline): LNHDA, SQIVND (reference sequence). The ends were cut back, 5 bases at V and 3 bases at J, with 22 bases in the middle. The CDR3 extends over 17 amino acids. The CDR3 nucleotides are TGTGCCAGTAGTTTGGTGGGACGGACCGCACCGGACACTGAAGCTTTCTTT. It codes for CASSLVGRTAPDTEAFF.

The chain joins TRBV2 to TRBJ2-5, with 11 bases aligning to TRBD2. CDR3 size: 15 residues. Trimming at V came to 2 bases and at J to 3 bases, leaving 2 bases not matched to a gene. The V gene's germline CDR1 is SNHLY and CDR2 FYNNEI. This CDR3 is CASSELAGGEETQYF. The CDR3 DNA sequence: TGTGCCAGCAGTGAATTAGCGGGAGGGGAAGAGACCCAGTACTTC.

This clone was picked up one time. This chain links TRBV2 with TRBJ1-1, with 9 positions matching TRBD1. The length of the CDR3 is 13 residues. Trimming at V came to 5 bases and at J to 10 bases, leaving 8 bases not matched to a gene. Germline values: CDR1 SNHLY, CDR2 FYNNEI. The CDR3 reads CASSIRDRGGAFF. As DNA, the CDR3 is TGTGCCAGCAGTATTCGTGACAGGGGGGGAGCTTTCTTT.

The chain is built from TRBV7-3 and TRBJ2-7, with TRBD2 matching 7 bases. The CDR3 covers 17 residues. After removal of 1 base from V and 0 bases from J, the junction contained 9 bases not matched to a gene. CDR1 and CDR2 from the germline V gene are SGHTA and FQGTGA. CDR3 protein: CASSLNPSGHHSYEQYF. The CDR3 DNA follows: TGTGCCAGCAGCTTAAACCCTAGCGGACACCACTCCTACGAGCAGTACTTC.

The chain carries TRBV14 and TRBJ1-1; tentatively, D is TRBD1 (5 bases). Germline V gene sequence: CDR1 SGHDN, CDR2 FVKESK. V gave up 4 bases and J gave up 4 bases, with 16 bases separating them. The CDR3 loop spans 15 amino acids. The CDR3 DNA reads TGTGCCAGCAGCCTCAAACGGGGCAGGGTCACTGAAGCTTTCTTT. It encodes CASSLKRGRVTEAFF.

On this clone: The junction does not match germline at one end; this may be a read error. CDR3 DNA sequence: TGTGCCAGCAGCGACGCGGGAGGGGCGCGATACGGGCAGTACTTC. Amino acids: CASSDAGGARYGQYF. The chain employs TRBV7-8 and TRBJ2-7, with 9 bases identical to TRBD2. Germline CDR1 reads SGHVS; CDR2 reads FQNEAQ. This CDR3 region has 15 residues.

The chain recombines TRBV20-1 with TRBJ1-2; no clear D gene. V lost 5 bases and J lost 7, with 2 bases in between. The CDR3 has 8 residues. Germline loops: CDR1 DFQATT, CDR2 SNEGSKA (reference sequence). CDR3 residues: CSAGGYTF. For the CDR3, the DNA is TGCAGTGCTGGTGGCTACACCTTC.

The genes are TRBV19 and TRBJ2-4; weak D call: TRBD1 (6 bases). Germline loops: CDR1 LNHDA, CDR2 SQIVND (reference sequence). Trimming stripped 9 bases from V and 2 bases from J, with 11 bases between. The length of the CDR3 is 13 residues. This chain's CDR3 is CARRGHSKNIQYF. The CDR3 coding sequence is TGTGCCAGGAGGGGACACTCCAAAAACATTCAGTACTTC.

The V and J genes are TRBV7-3 and TRBJ2-1; TRBD2 aligns across 9 bases. The CDR3 contains 16 residues. The germline gives CDR1 SGHTA, CDR2 FQGTGA. The junction had 14 bases not matched to a gene; V was cut back by 4 bases and J by 10 bases. The CDR3 spells CASSSLSGSRKNEQFF. The CDR3 DNA is TGTGCCAGCAGCTCCCTTAGCGGGAGTAGAAAGAACGAGCAGTTCTTC.

The J gene is TRBJ1-5, the V gene TRBV27, with no clear D. V shed 5 bases and J shed 3 bases, with 14 bases lying between them. Germline assignment: CDR1 MNHEY and CDR2 SMNVEV (reference sequence). There are 15 residues in the CDR3. DNA for the CDR3: TGTGCCAGCAGTCTCCGCCTCGTCCCCAATCAGCCCCAGCATTTT. This codes for CASSLRLVPNQPQHF.

The chain employs TRBV5-8 and TRBJ2-7, with 7 nucleotides matching TRBD1. Per the germline V gene, CDR1 is SGHTS and CDR2 is YDEGEE. The J segment lost 1 base and the V segment lost 6 bases, leaving 13 bases of the junction unmatched. The CDR3 consists of 16 residues. CDR3 bases: TGTGCCAGCACCTGGACAGGACAGCTATTTTCCTACGAGCAGTACTTC. This translates into CASTWTGQLFSYEQYF.

This chain connects TRBV5-5 to TRBJ1-6; D is perhaps TRBD1 (6 bases). The germline CDR1 and CDR2 sequences are SGHKS and YYEKEE (reference sequence). The CDR3 is made up of 17 amino acids. The ends were cut back, 3 bases at V and 10 bases at J, with 23 bases in the middle. The CDR3 loop is CASSSEQGTFPLSPLHF. In DNA, the CDR3 is TGTGCCAGCAGCTCCGAGCAGGGGACTTTCCCGCTATCACCCCTCCACTTT.

This chain uses TRBV6-1 with TRBJ2-7; D unclear. The CDR3 runs to 12 residues. Germline loops: CDR1 MNHNS, CDR2 SASEGT. The ends were cut back, 8 bases at V and 6 bases at J, with 14 bases in the middle. The CDR3 spells CASEHRRVEQYF. CDR3 sequence (DNA): TGTGCCAGCGAGCACAGAAGAGTCGAGCAGTACTTC.

The V gene is TRBV5-5, the J gene TRBJ2-1, with 7 bases that match TRBD2. V lost 2 bases, J lost 6 bases, and 11 bases stayed unmatched. The CDR3 sequence is 16 residues long. CDR1 is SGHKS and CDR2 is YYEKEE in the germline V gene (reference sequence). The CDR3 nucleotides read TGTGCCAGCAGCTTTAAACCCGCGGGGAGGGGCAATGAGCAGTTCTTC. Translation gives CASSFKPAGRGNEQFF.

This clone was counted once. The V gene is TRBV7-8, the J gene TRBJ2-7; D gene ambiguous. CDR3 size: 14 residues. V was pared by 2 bases and J by 0 bases, with 8 bases between. In germline, CDR1 is SGHVS, CDR2 FQNEAQ. CDR3 protein: CASSLRVTSYEQYF. The CDR3 DNA is TGTGCCAGCAGCTTACGAGTAACCTCCTACGAGCAGTACTTC. Drawing the rest from reference TRBV7-8 and TRBJ2-7, the complete variable domain is GAGVSQSPRYKVAKRGQDVALRCDPISGHVSLFWYQQALGQGPEFLTYFQNEAQLDKSGLPSDRFFAERPEGSVSTLKIQRTQQEDSAVYLCASSLRVTSYEQYFGPGTRLTVT.

V gene TRBV6-1 combines with J gene TRBJ2-1, with a weak D call TRBD2 (5 bases). The V gene lost 2 bases and the J gene lost 8 bases, with 16 bases spanning the gap. Germline-derived CDR1 and CDR2 are MNHNS and SASEGT. This CDR3 region has 15 residues. This CDR3 is CASSENEGVVYEQFF. DNA for the CDR3: TGTGCCAGCAGTGAAAATGAGGGTGTGGTCTATGAGCAGTTCTTC.

As concerns this clone: The junction differs from germline at one of its ends, possibly a read error. The chain links TRBV5-1 to TRBJ2-3, with D possibly being TRBD1 (6 bases). This CDR3 comprises 16 residues. Germline V lookup: CDR1 SGHRS, CDR2 YFSETQ. The CDR3 DNA reads TGCGCCAGCAGCTTGCAGGGGACCCCTGACACAGTTACGCAGTATTTT. Protein: CASSLQGTPDTVTQYF.